A selection of T cell receptor beta chains follows, all from one sample in a study of shared clonotypes between healthy human individuals. This table comes from immunoSEQ multiplex PCR, and its TCRdb copy is limited to in-frame clones, with some not included. The sample contains 450,000 to 600,000 clones, 79% of which appear only once. The specimen was PBMCs. These receptors all stem from a woman aged 40 to 50 in good health. Some clones in this sample may be carry-over from other donors' samples. CDR3s include the opening cysteine and the closing phenylalanine or tryptophan. The D gene is left open where the match is weak. The size entry is marked missing in some rows and otherwise reads once, few, many or a size class.

CDR3 DNA | CDR3 protein | clone size | D gene | J gene | V gene
TGCGCCAGCAGCCAAGAAGGACTAGCGGGAGGTTTAATAGAGACCCAGTACTTC | CASSQEGLAGGLIETQYF | NA | TRBD2 | TRBJ2-5 | TRBV4-1
TGTGCCAGCAGCTTGGCCGGGACAGAAGGCTACGAGCAGTACTTC | CASSLAGTEGYEQYF | NA | TRBD1 | TRBJ2-7 | TRBV5-4
TGTGCCAGCAGCTTCCCGGGGGCTGGTAATGAAAAACTGTTTTTT | CASSFPGAGNEKLFF | NA | NA | TRBJ1-4 | TRBV7-9
TGTGCCAGCAGCCCCGAGCGGAGGGCGTACAATGAGCAGTTCTTC | CASSPERRAYNEQFF | NA | NA | TRBJ2-1 | TRBV7-3
TGTGCCAGCAGCCAAAATAGCGGGAGTCATAACGAGCAGTTCTTC | CASSQNSGSHNEQFF | NA | TRBD2 | TRBJ2-1 | TRBV4-2
TGTGCCATCAGTGAGTCGTTAGCGGGAGGCCAAGAGACCCAGTACTTC | CAISESLAGGQETQYF | NA | TRBD2 | TRBJ2-5 | TRBV10-3
TGTGCCTGGAGTCCTTATTGGGGGAATGAGCAGTTCTTC | CAWSPYWGNEQFF | NA | NA | TRBJ2-1 | TRBV30
TGTGCCAGCAGCTTAGTGAATCAGCCCCAGCATTTT | CASSLVNQPQHF | NA | NA | TRBJ1-5 | TRBV5-8
TGTGCCAGCAGGATCCAGGGGGAGCACGAGCAGTACTTC | CASRIQGEHEQYF | NA | TRBD1 | TRBJ2-7 | TRBV28
TGTGCCAGCAGCTCGAGCGGGGCCCAGGGGGGCGTCCTGACTTTC | CASSSSGAQGGVLTF | NA | NA | TRBJ2-6 | TRBV7-6
TGTGCCAGCACCCCACTCGGGACAGCCGATAATTCACCCCTCCACTTT | CASTPLGTADNSPLHF | NA | TRBD1 | TRBJ1-6 | TRBV28
TGTGCCAGCAGCCAGGACAGGGGGCTATGGGAGACCCAGTACTTC | CASSQDRGLWETQYF | NA | TRBD1 | TRBJ2-5 | TRBV5-4
TGTGCCACCAGCAGAGATCTAGAGACCCAGTACTTC | CATSRDLETQYF | NA | NA | TRBJ2-5 | TRBV15
TGTGCCAGCAGCGCCACCATGTACAATGAGCAGTTCTTC | CASSATMYNEQFF | once | NA | TRBJ2-1 | TRBV9
TGCGCCAGCAGCCAAGAAACGTTTCAGCCCCAGCATTTT | CASSQETFQPQHF | NA | NA | TRBJ1-5 | TRBV4-3
TGTGCCAGTAGTGGACTAGCGGGAGGCGAGCAGTACTTC | CASSGLAGGEQYF | NA | TRBD2 | TRBJ2-7 | TRBV19
TGTGCCAGCAGCTGGGCGCGGGAGCGGTACAATGAGCAGTTCTTC | CASSWARERYNEQFF | NA | TRBD2 | TRBJ2-1 | TRBV7-9
TGCGCCAGCAGCGAGGGACTAGCGGGACAAGAGACCCAGTACTTC | CASSEGLAGQETQYF | once | TRBD2 | TRBJ2-5 | TRBV10-1
TGTGCCTGGAGGGACATGACTGAAGCTTTCTTT | CAWRDMTEAFF | medium-sized | NA | TRBJ1-1 | TRBV30
TGTGCCAGCAGCTTGGTGGTAGCGGGAGTTAGTGAGCAGTTCTTC | CASSLVVAGVSEQFF | once | TRBD2 | TRBJ2-1 | TRBV5-5
TGTGCCAGCAGTGAACCAGGGGCAATGAACACTGAAGCTTTCTTT | CASSEPGAMNTEAFF | once | NA | TRBJ1-1 | TRBV6-1
TGTGCCAGCAGCATGTCTCCCGGGGGGGTCACCGGGGAGCTGTTTTTT | CASSMSPGGVTGELFF | NA | TRBD2 | TRBJ2-2 | TRBV7-9
TGTGCCAGCAGTTTTCAAGCGGGTACTTTCTACGAGCAGTACTTC | CASSFQAGTFYEQYF | NA | NA | TRBJ2-7 | TRBV27
TGTGCCAGCAGCTTAGATCTGGTCACCGGGGAGCTGTTTTTT | CASSLDLVTGELFF | NA | NA | TRBJ2-2 | TRBV11-2
TGTGCCTGGAATTTTCTAGGGGCTGGAAACACCATATATTTT | CAWNFLGAGNTIYF | NA | NA | TRBJ1-3 | TRBV30
TGTGCCAGCAGCTTAGGGGCAGGGTCTCAGCCCCAGCATTTT | CASSLGAGSQPQHF | NA | NA | TRBJ1-5 | TRBV13
TGTGCCAGCAGCCGACAGAAGGGCCCTTTCTTT | CASSRQKGPFF | NA | NA | TRBJ1-1 | TRBV12-1
TGTGCCAGCAGTCGGACAGGGGGCGAATGGTACGAGCAGTACTTC | CASSRTGGEWYEQYF | once | TRBD1 | TRBJ2-7 | TRBV27
TGTGCCTGGAGTAGGGGGGCCAGCACAGATACGCAGTATTTT | CAWSRGASTDTQYF | NA | NA | TRBJ2-3 | TRBV30
TGCGCCAGCAGCTTGGTGGCTAGCGGTAACACCGGGGAGCTGTTTTTT | CASSLVASGNTGELFF | NA | TRBD2 | TRBJ2-2 | TRBV5-1
TGTGCCTGGAATAGCGACGAGACCCAGTACTTC | CAWNSDETQYF | NA | NA | TRBJ2-5 | TRBV30
TGTGCCAGTAGTATCACAGGGGTACAAGAGACCCAGTACTTC | CASSITGVQETQYF | NA | TRBD1 | TRBJ2-5 | TRBV19
TGTGCCAGCAGCCCGGGACCAAAGCAGTACTTC | CASSPGPKQYF | NA | NA | TRBJ2-7 | TRBV28
TGTGCCACCAGCCGTTCCCTCCAAGAGACCCAGTACTTC | CATSRSLQETQYF | NA | NA | TRBJ2-5 | TRBV15
TGTGCCAGTAGTACGGTCGTGGGGCCAGAGACCCAGTACTTC | CASSTVVGPETQYF | NA | NA | TRBJ2-5 | TRBV19
TGCGCCAGCAGCCAAGATCTGGGGGTAGGCTACACCTTC | CASSQDLGVGYTF | few | NA | TRBJ1-2 | TRBV4-3
TGCGCCAGCAGCTTTAACCACAGACATAGCAATCAGCCCCAGCATTTT | CASSFNHRHSNQPQHF | NA | NA | TRBJ1-5 | TRBV5-1
TGTGCCAGCAGCTTATTTGTTGGATCCTACGAGCAGTACTTC | CASSLFVGSYEQYF | NA | NA | TRBJ2-7 | TRBV11-1
TGCGCCAGTAGCCGGGACAGGGACTACGAGCAGTACTTC | CASSRDRDYEQYF | NA | TRBD1 | TRBJ2-7 | TRBV5-1
TGTGCCAGCAGCTATATGGGGGTCGGAGCTGGGGCCAACGTCCTGACTTTC | CASSYMGVGAGANVLTF | NA | NA | TRBJ2-6 | TRBV7-3
TGTGCCAGCAGCCGACAGTGGAGCAATCAGCCCCAGCATTTT | CASSRQWSNQPQHF | NA | NA | TRBJ1-5 | TRBV6-1
TGCGCCAGCAGCCAAGAAGGACTAGCGGGAGGGTCCTACGAGCAGTACTTC | CASSQEGLAGGSYEQYF | NA | TRBD2 | TRBJ2-7 | TRBV4-1
TGTGCCAGCAGGCCTTTCGGTGGGGCGCGTGAAAAACTGTTTTTT | CASRPFGGAREKLFF | NA | NA | TRBJ1-4 | TRBV7-8
TGTGCCAGCTCACCACAAGCGGGAGAAGAGACCCAGTACTTC | CASSPQAGEETQYF | NA | TRBD2 | TRBJ2-5 | TRBV18
TGTGCCAGCAGTCCCGGAGTTAGGTGGTACTTC | CASSPGVRWYF | few | NA | TRBJ2-7 | TRBV6-5
TGCGCCAGCAGCCCGGACACTACCCAGTACTTC | CASSPDTTQYF | few | NA | TRBJ2-5 | TRBV5-1
TGCAGCGTTGAGTCCGGGACAGGAGGTGGGTACAATGAGCAGTTCTTC | CSVESGTGGGYNEQFF | once | TRBD1 | TRBJ2-1 | TRBV29-1
TGTGCCAGCAGCTTAGGACGGCTAAACTATGGCTACACCTTC | CASSLGRLNYGYTF | once | NA | TRBJ1-2 | TRBV7-8
TGCGCCAGCAGCTTGGCTAGCGGGAGGGTTGGTGAGCAGTTCTTC | CASSLASGRVGEQFF | NA | TRBD2 | TRBJ2-1 | TRBV5-1
TGTGCCAGCAGCTATAGAGGGGTCCGTACTGAAGCTTTCTTT | CASSYRGVRTEAFF | once | NA | TRBJ1-1 | TRBV11-2
TGTGCCAGCAGTGCCACAGGGACCGGGGAGCTGTTTTTT | CASSATGTGELFF | NA | NA | TRBJ2-2 | TRBV6-1
TGTGCCAGCAGCTTAGCAGCGGGGAACACTGAAGCTTTCTTT | CASSLAAGNTEAFF | NA | NA | TRBJ1-1 | TRBV7-9
TGTGCCAGCAGCTGGACGGGAAACACTGAAGCTTTCTTT | CASSWTGNTEAFF | NA | NA | TRBJ1-1 | TRBV7-3
TGTGCCAGCAGTTGGTCCGGGACGGCAGAATATGGCTACACCTTC | CASSWSGTAEYGYTF | many | NA | TRBJ1-2 | TRBV6-1
TGCGCCAGCGGAACCCATCCTAACAATGAGCAGTTCTTC | CASGTHPNNEQFF | NA | NA | TRBJ2-1 | TRBV5-1
TGTGCCACCAGCAGAGAAGGGGTAGATTACGAGCAGTACTTC | CATSREGVDYEQYF | NA | NA | TRBJ2-7 | TRBV15
TGCGCCAGCAGCTTGACGGAGACCCAGTACTTC | CASSLTETQYF | NA | NA | TRBJ2-5 | TRBV5-1
TGCGCCAGCAGCTTGCCCGGACAGGCGCGCGAGCAGTACTTC | CASSLPGQAREQYF | once | TRBD1 | TRBJ2-7 | TRBV5-1
TGTGCCAGCAGACCCACCCGGGAGTCGTACAATGAGCAGTTCTTC | CASRPTRESYNEQFF | NA | NA | TRBJ2-1 | TRBV27
TGCGCCAGCAGCCAACTAGGCGCTAGCGGGAGTTGGCTGTACACCGGGGAGCTGTTTTTT | CASSQLGASGSWLYTGELFF | NA | TRBD2 | TRBJ2-2 | TRBV4-3